A single sample gave rise to the 2 T cell receptor beta chains below, sequenced in a study of radiation and T cells in renal cell carcinoma. The treatment was: treatment-naive control, cytoreductive nephrectomy. TCRdb's copy holds only in-frame clones and misses some; the assay was immunoSEQ multiplex PCR. Here the sample spans 24,000 or so clones, roughly half being singletons. Sample: tumor tissue, taken from a patient whose treatment was nephrectomy without radiotherapy. The receptors here all came from a human donor with renal cell carcinoma.

The chain recombines TRBV27 with TRBJ1-1; no clear D. Deletions cut 0 bases from V and 1 base from J, with 3 bases between. CDR1 MNHEY and CDR2 SMNVEV come from the germline V gene (reference sequence). The CDR3 consists of 13 residues. The DNA of the CDR3 is TGTGCCAGCAGTTTATCCCGGAACACTGAAGCTTTCTTT. Translation: CASSLSRNTEAFF.

The chain recombines TRBV5-5 with TRBJ1-6; possibly TRBD1 for D (5 bases). This CDR3 contains 18 residues. The V gene's germline CDR1 is SGHKS and CDR2 YYEKEE (reference sequence). V was shortened by 3 bases and J by 0 bases, with 16 bases between the two germline ends. In nucleotides, the CDR3 is TGTGCCAGCAGCTCGGGACTGCCTATGAGCTCCTATAATTCACCCCTCCACTTT. As protein: CASSSGLPMSSYNSPLHF.